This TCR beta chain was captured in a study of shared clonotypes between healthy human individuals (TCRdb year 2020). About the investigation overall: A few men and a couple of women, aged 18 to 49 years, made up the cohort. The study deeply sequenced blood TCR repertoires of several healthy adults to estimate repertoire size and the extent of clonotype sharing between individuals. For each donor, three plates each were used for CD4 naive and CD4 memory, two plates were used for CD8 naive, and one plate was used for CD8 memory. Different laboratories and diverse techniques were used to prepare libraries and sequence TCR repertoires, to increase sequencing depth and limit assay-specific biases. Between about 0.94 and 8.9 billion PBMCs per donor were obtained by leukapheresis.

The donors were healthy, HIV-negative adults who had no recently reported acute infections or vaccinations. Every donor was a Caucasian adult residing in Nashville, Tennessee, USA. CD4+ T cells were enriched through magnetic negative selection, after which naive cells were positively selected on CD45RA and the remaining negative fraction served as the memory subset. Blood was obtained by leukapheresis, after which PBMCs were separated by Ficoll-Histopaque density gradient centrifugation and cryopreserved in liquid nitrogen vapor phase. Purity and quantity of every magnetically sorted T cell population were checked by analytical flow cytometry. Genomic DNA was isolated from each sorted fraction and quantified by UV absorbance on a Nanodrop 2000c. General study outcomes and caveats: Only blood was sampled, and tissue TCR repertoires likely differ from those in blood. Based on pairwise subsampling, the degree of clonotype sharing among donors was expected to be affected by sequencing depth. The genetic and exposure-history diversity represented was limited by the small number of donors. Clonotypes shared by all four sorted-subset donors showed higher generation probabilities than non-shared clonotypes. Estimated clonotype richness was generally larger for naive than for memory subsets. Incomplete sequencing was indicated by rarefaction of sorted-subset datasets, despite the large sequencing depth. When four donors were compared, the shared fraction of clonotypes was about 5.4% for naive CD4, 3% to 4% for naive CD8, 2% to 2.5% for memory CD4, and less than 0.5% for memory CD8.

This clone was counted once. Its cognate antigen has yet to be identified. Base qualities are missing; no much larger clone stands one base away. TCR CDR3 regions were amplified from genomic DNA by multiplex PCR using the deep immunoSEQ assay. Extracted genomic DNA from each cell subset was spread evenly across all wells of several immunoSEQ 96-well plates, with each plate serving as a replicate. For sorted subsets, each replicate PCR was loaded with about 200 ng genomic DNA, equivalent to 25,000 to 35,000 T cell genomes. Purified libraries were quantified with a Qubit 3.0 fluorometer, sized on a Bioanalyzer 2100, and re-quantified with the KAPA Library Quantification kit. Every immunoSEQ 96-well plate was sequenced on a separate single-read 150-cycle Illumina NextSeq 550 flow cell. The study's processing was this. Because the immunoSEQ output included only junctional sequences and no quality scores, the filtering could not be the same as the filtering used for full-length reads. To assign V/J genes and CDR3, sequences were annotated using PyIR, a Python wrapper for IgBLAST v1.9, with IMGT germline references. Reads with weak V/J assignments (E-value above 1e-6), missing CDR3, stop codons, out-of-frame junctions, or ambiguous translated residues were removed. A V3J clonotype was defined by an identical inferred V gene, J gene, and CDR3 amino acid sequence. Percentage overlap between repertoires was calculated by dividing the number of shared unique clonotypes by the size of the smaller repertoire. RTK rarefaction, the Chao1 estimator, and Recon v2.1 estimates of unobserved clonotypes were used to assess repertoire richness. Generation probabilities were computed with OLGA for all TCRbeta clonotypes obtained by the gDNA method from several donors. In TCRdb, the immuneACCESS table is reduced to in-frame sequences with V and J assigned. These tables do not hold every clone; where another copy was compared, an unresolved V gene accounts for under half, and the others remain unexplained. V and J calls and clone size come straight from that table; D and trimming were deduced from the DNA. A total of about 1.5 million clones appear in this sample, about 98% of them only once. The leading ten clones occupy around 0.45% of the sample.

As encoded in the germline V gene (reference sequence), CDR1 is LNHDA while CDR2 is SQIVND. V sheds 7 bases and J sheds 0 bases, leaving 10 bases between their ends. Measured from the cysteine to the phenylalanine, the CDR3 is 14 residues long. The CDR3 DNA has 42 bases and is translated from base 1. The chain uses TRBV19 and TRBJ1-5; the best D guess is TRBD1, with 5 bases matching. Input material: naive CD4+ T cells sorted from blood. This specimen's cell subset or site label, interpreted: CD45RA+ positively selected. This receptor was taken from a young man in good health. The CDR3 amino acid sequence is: CASTWGYSNQPQHF. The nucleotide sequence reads TGTGCCAGTACTTGGGGGTATAGCAATCAGCCCCAGCATTTT.